Below, 18 T cell receptor beta chains from the same sample are listed, as sequenced in a study of cytomegalovirus exposure and HLA in healthy donors. The PCR used 60 Vbeta and 13 Jbeta primers. TCRdb's table, derived via immunoSEQ multiplex PCR, lists solely in-frame clones and lacks some. The sample consists of 95,000 to 100,000 clones, 60% to 75% of them appearing once. The sequenced sample consisted of PBMCs. The receptors stem from a woman in her 40s in good health and CMV-seronegative.

This chain links TRBV30 with TRBJ1-5; no firm D call. CDR3 length equals 14 residues. Looked up from germline, CDR1 is GTSNPN and CDR2 is SVGIG (reference sequence). The V gene lost 2 bases and the J gene lost 1 base, with 9 bases spanning the gap. The chain's CDR3 is CAWSPGWSNQPQHF. The CDR3 coding sequence is TGTGCCTGGAGTCCGGGTTGGAGCAATCAGCCCCAGCATTTT.

The chain employs TRBV12-5 and TRBJ2-5; 9 nucleotides match TRBD1. The V gene's germline CDR1 is LGHNT and CDR2 FRNRAP. The CDR3 runs 16 residues. V lost 2 bases and J lost 2; bases outside the gene matches: 6. The CDR3 loop reads CASGLLGQGPQETQYF. The CDR3 DNA reads as TGTGCTAGTGGTTTGTTGGGACAGGGCCCACAAGAGACCCAGTACTTC.

The chain couples TRBV5-5 to TRBJ2-7; 7 bases match TRBD1. The V gene's germline CDR1 is SGHKS and CDR2 YYEKEE (reference sequence). This CDR3 has 14 amino acids. J gave up 0 bases and V 2 bases, and 2 bases lay outside the gene matches. The chain's CDR3 is CASSLSGGSYEQYF. The CDR3, as DNA: TGTGCCAGCAGCTTATCAGGGGGCTCCTACGAGCAGTACTTC.

The chain links TRBV5-5 to TRBJ2-3; TRBD1 is a possible D gene (5 bases). CDR3 length: 15 residues. Germline CDR1 reads SGHKS; CDR2 reads YYEKEE (reference sequence). V lost 0 bases and J 6 bases, leaving 14 bases between the germline ends. As DNA, the CDR3 is TGTGCCAGCAGCTTGGCGGTAGGGGCCACGGATACGCAGTATTTT. Protein: CASSLAVGATDTQYF.

The chain's CDR3 is CASSLETGGNTIYF. As DNA, the CDR3 is TGCGCCAGCAGCTTGGAAACGGGTGGAAACACCATATATTTT. The chain combines TRBV5-1 with TRBJ1-3; D remains ambiguous. V lost 0 bases and J lost 3, with 7 bases in between. Germline V gene sequence: CDR1 SGHRS, CDR2 YFSETQ. This CDR3 is built from 14 residues. Looking up the rest from reference TRBV5-1 and TRBJ1-3 gives the full variable domain: KAGVTQTPRYLIKTRGQQVTLSCSPISGHRSVSWYQQTPGQGLQFLFEYFSETQRNKGNFPGRFSGRQFSNSRSEMNVSTLELGDSALYLCASSLETGGNTIYFGEGSWLTVV.

The genes are TRBV11-2 and TRBJ2-1, with 8 positions matching TRBD2. The CDR3 has 15 residues. Looked up from germline, CDR1 is SGHAT and CDR2 is FQNNGV. Unmatched junction bases numbered 7, after V lost 4 bases and J lost 5 bases. The CDR3 protein is CASSWGSGVHNEQFF. As DNA, the CDR3 is TGTGCCAGCAGCTGGGGTAGCGGGGTGCACAATGAGCAGTTCTTC.

This chain connects TRBV7-9 to TRBJ1-2, with D perhaps matching TRBD1 (5 bases). From germline, CDR1 is SEHNR and CDR2 FQNEAQ (reference sequence). V dropped 1 base and J dropped 7 bases, with 10 bases sitting between them. This CDR3 is built from 13 residues. DNA of the CDR3: TGTGCCAGCAGCTTAGAACAGGTGTCTGGCTACACCTTC. Protein product: CASSLEQVSGYTF.

A few counts support this clone. This chain joins TRBV7-3 and TRBJ1-1; 11 nucleotides align to TRBD1. The J segment lost 3 bases and the V segment lost 1 base, leaving 4 bases of the junction unmatched. The CDR3 runs to 16 residues. CDR1 and CDR2 (germline): SGHTA, FQGTGA. CDR3 loop: CASSLSRGQGDTEAFF. CDR3 sequence (DNA): TGTGCCAGCAGCTTAAGTCGGGGACAGGGGGACACTGAAGCTTTCTTT. The full variable domain, completed using reference TRBV7-3 and TRBJ1-1, is GAGVSQTPSNKVTEKGKYVELRCDPISGHTALYWYRQSLGQGPEFLIYFQGTGAADDSGLPNDRFFAVRPEGSVSTLKIQRTERGDSAVYLCASSLSRGQGDTEAFFGQGTRLTVV.

This chain uses TRBV27 with TRBJ2-5, with D perhaps matching TRBD1 (5 bases). Gene TRBJ2-7 matches the end of the DNA better, so the J call may be wrong. Germline V gene sequence: CDR1 MNHEY, CDR2 SMNVEV (reference sequence). The CDR3 sequence is 14 residues long. The CDR3 DNA is TGTGCCAGCAGTTTATATTCCAGGGACTACGAGCAGTACTTC. Its protein product is CASSLYSRDYEQYF.

This clone showed up just a few times. V usage is TRBV29-1 and J usage is TRBJ2-3; TRBD1 agrees at 8 bases. The CDR3 spans 12 residues. With 6 bases clipped from V and 5 bases from J, the junction kept 4 bases outside the gene matches. From germline, CDR1 is SQVTM and CDR2 ANQGSEA. Here the CDR3 reads CSVTGVGDTQYF. CDR3 sequence (DNA): TGCAGCGTGACAGGGGTGGGAGATACGCAGTATTTT.

The rearrangement joins TRBV7-9 to TRBJ1-2; TRBD1 matches 7 bases. The V gene end was trimmed by 5 bases and the J gene end by 12 bases; junction bases not matched to a gene: 9. The CDR3 is 12 residues long. Germline V gives CDR1 SEHNR, CDR2 FQNEAQ (reference sequence). The CDR3 coding sequence is TGTGCCAGCAGCCCTGAGGACAGGAGGAACACCTTC. This codes for CASSPEDRRNTF.

The chain recombines TRBV7-9 with TRBJ2-7; 7 bases align to TRBD2. The V gene's germline CDR1 is SEHNR and CDR2 FQNEAQ (reference sequence). CDR3 length: 15 residues. The J segment lost 6 bases and the V segment lost 5 bases, leaving 13 bases of the junction unmatched. The CDR3 bases are TGTGCCAGCAGCAAGAGACTAGCAGGAGAGGGCGAGCAGTACTTC. Protein sequence: CASSKRLAGEGEQYF.

The CDR3 is CASSQDYGGGLYEQYF. The CDR3 coding sequence is TGCGCCAGCAGCCAAGATTACGGCGGGGGGCTCTACGAGCAGTACTTC. The chain is built from TRBV4-3 and TRBJ2-7, with 8 bases lining up with TRBD2. V trimming: 0 bases; J trimming: 3 bases; junction bases outside the gene matches: 7. This CDR3 region has 16 residues. The germline V gene encodes CDR1 LGHNA and CDR2 YSLEER.

This chain uses TRBV30 with TRBJ2-3; TRBD2 matches 11 bases. The CDR3 is 17 residues long. The V and J ends lost 0 bases and 3 bases, in that order; junction bases with no gene match: 8. Germline CDR1 and CDR2: GTSNPN and SVGIG (reference sequence). DNA of the CDR3: TGTGCCTGGAGTGTCGGTAGCGGGGGGGCTGAAACAGATACGCAGTATTTT. It specifies CAWSVGSGGAETDTQYF.

This clone was recorded once. The V call is TRBV19, the J call TRBJ1-5, with D tentatively TRBD1 (6 bases). The CDR3 length is 15 residues. Trimming stripped 5 bases from V and 2 bases from J, with 13 bases between. CDR1 is LNHDA, CDR2 SQIVND, per germline (reference sequence). CDR3 sequence: CASSQGLRGNQPQHF. The CDR3 region has the DNA TGTGCCAGTAGTCAGGGGCTTCGGGGCAATCAGCCCCAGCATTTT.

The table lists this clone with a count of one. This chain joins TRBV5-5 and TRBJ2-5, with D unresolved. Germline CDR1 reads SGHKS; CDR2 reads YYEKEE (reference sequence). The V end was cut by 5 bases, the J end by 2 bases, with 7 bases between. The CDR3 spans 12 residues. CDR3 in amino acids: CASRAVQETQYF. CDR3 bases: TGTGCCAGCAGGGCAGTACAAGAGACCCAGTACTTC.

There are a few counts of this clone. CDR3 loop: CASSVDRGHYGYTF. CDR3 DNA: TGTGCCAGCAGCGTAGATAGGGGTCACTATGGCTACACCTTC. J is TRBJ1-2 and V is TRBV9; D is possibly TRBD1 (5 bases). Germline CDR1 reads SGDLS; CDR2 reads YYNGEE. CDR3 size: 14 residues. Trimming removed 0 bases from V and 3 bases from J, with 9 bases in between.

This chain links TRBV6-6 with TRBJ2-7; 7 bases align to TRBD1. V dropped 4 bases and J dropped 3; count of bases not matched to a gene: 6. Per the germline V gene, CDR1 is MNHNY and CDR2 is SVGAGI (reference sequence). This CDR3 is built from 14 residues. The CDR3 nucleotides are TGTGCCAGCAGTTTGAGGACAGGAGTCTACGAGCAGTACTTC. Its translation: CASSLRTGVYEQYF.